One sample yielded the 3 T cell receptor beta chains listed below, sequenced in a study of cytomegalovirus exposure and HLA in healthy donors. Amplification used 60 Vbeta primers and 13 Jbeta primers. Sequencing was performed with immunoSEQ multiplex PCR; in TCRdb, only in-frame clones are kept and a portion is missing. This table holds roughly 110,000 clones, around four fifths found once. The sequenced sample consisted of PBMCs. The receptors come from a man aged 45-65 years in good health and CMV-seronegative.

This chain joins TRBV7-9 and TRBJ1-1; no definite D call. The length of the CDR3 is 14 residues. The germline V gene has CDR1 SEHNR and CDR2 FQNEAQ (reference sequence). V was pared by 8 bases and J by 4 bases, with 17 bases between. The CDR3 DNA reads as TGTGCCAGCCGGTTCGGGGATGGGATCACTGAAGCTTTCTTT. Translated, it gives CASRFGDGITEAFF.

This clone was seen once. This rearrangement joins TRBV7-9 to TRBJ2-6, with D tentatively TRBD1 (6 bases). V was cut by 5 bases and J by 4 bases, with 21 bases left in between. The germline V gene encodes CDR1 SEHNR and CDR2 FQNEAQ (reference sequence). This CDR3 contains 18 residues. CDR3 DNA: TGTGCCAGCAGCCCCCAACAGGGAAAGGAGCGCGGGGCCAACGTCCTGACTTTC. Its translation: CASSPQQGKERGANVLTF.

This clone was seen only once. The V call is TRBV5-6, the J call TRBJ2-5, with a possible D match to TRBD1 (6 bases). This CDR3 is built from 16 residues. Trimming pared 4 bases from V and 0 bases from J, leaving 16 bases between. Germline CDR1 is SGHDT and CDR2 is YYEEEE. The CDR3 is CASSPGQRGYQETQYF. CDR3 bases: TGTGCCAGCAGCCCAGGACAGAGGGGGTACCAAGAGACCCAGTACTTC. Full variable domain (rest looked up from reference TRBV5-6 and TRBJ2-5): DAGVTQSPTHLIKTRGQQVTLRCSPKSGHDTVSWYQQALGQGPQFIFQYYEEEERQRGNFPDRFSGHQFPNYSSELNVNALLLGDSALYLCASSPGQRGYQETQYFGPGTRLLVL.